This TCR beta chain derives from a study of regulatory T cells in long-lasting Graves disease. This clonotype was seen ten or more times. Its target is not known. The CDR3 runs 16 residues. V was shortened by 2 bases and J by 5 bases, with 16 bases between the two germline ends. With iRepertoire HTBI primers and Arm-PCR of CDR3 regions, TCR beta libraries were built. Using its own MiXCR run on the multiplex PCR reads, TCRdb lists one record per CDR3 protein. This table holds roughly 510,000 distinct CDR3 sequences, 15% to 20% found once. Time point: newly diagnosed GD, antithyroid drugs for less than 3 months. RNA extracted from PBMCs served as the sequencing template. Study-level findings and limits: Shared public clonotypes totalled 2,741 in persistent patients, compared with roughly 970 in new patients. Persistent-disease Graves' patients showed less TCR diversity than new cases.

This sample was shared with a second study, whose subject was T cells in Graves' hyperthyroidism and ophthalmopathy. From that study: HTBI primers were employed in a first-round RT-PCR of the TCR CDR3. The model made its ophthalmopathy prediction, and onset followed a median approximately six months later.

The rearrangement links TRBV12-3 or TRBV12-4 to TRBJ2-1; D uncertain. Source: peripheral blood mononuclear cells (PBMCs), taken at new diagnosis, from a patient treated with antithyroid drugs. This clonotype originated in a man between 18 and 35 years old with Graves disease. DNA of the CDR3: TGTGCCAGCAGTTTAAGGGTGGGCGGCGGCGACAATGAGCAGTTCTTC. Amino acid sequence: CASSLRVGGGDNEQFF.